This T cell receptor beta chain was retrieved from a study of shared T cell receptors in the human thymus. Germline CDR1 and CDR2: LNHNV and YYDKDF (reference sequence). V dropped 6 bases and J dropped 3; count of bases not matched to a gene: 10. This CDR3 contains 15 residues. The repertoire was sequenced with immunoSEQ multiplex PCR; TCRdb's copy has only in-frame clones and lacks some. The sample includes roughly 560,000 clones, 78% seen only once; the top ten take around 0.013%. This clone was detected a few times. These data also formed part of another study, on human thymus T cells. According to that study: Thymic samples were excised during corrective heart operations.

Specimen: thymocytes. This sequence originates from a boy under two years old with a congenital heart defect. V and J are TRBV15 and TRBJ2-7, with TRBD2 matching 8 bases. The CDR3 DNA reads TGTGCCACCAGGCATGGGGAGCGGGAGATCTACGAGCAGTACTTC. This sequence encodes CATRHGEREIYEQYF.